A selection of T cell receptor beta chains follows, all from one sample in a study of control samples from healthy donors and cancer patients. Using immunoSEQ multiplex PCR, the repertoire was profiled, and TCRdb retains in-frame clones only, with some absent. The profile shows about 130,000 clones, roughly 92% of them singletons. The sequenced material came from PBMCs. The receptors here all came from an elderly man with head and neck cancer. CDR3s include the opening cysteine and the closing phenylalanine or tryptophan. D genes are given only for firm matches. Size is omitted from some rows. Given values are once, few, many or a class for expanded clones.

cdr3_aa: CASTTNTRGAFYGYTF
cdr3_nt: TGTGCCAGCACCACAAATACCAGGGGCGCCTTCTATGGCTACACCTTC
d_call: -
v_call: TRBV27
j_call: TRBJ1-2
clone_size: -

cdr3_aa: CASSESPEDTEAFF
cdr3_nt: TGTGCCAGCAGTGAATCTCCCGAGGATACTGAAGCTTTCTTT
d_call: -
v_call: TRBV2
j_call: TRBJ1-1
clone_size: -

cdr3_aa: CASRGTGDYGYTF
cdr3_nt: TGTGCCAGCAGAGGGACAGGAGACTATGGCTACACCTTC
d_call: TRBD1
v_call: TRBV2
j_call: TRBJ1-2
clone_size: once

cdr3_aa: CASSVGTYSYNEQFF
cdr3_nt: TGTGCCAGCAGCGTGGGAACTTACTCCTACAATGAGCAGTTCTTC
d_call: -
v_call: TRBV9
j_call: TRBJ2-1
clone_size: -

cdr3_aa: CAWSGTRGRNQPQHF
cdr3_nt: TGTGCCTGGAGTGGGACTAGGGGGAGGAATCAGCCCCAGCATTTT
d_call: -
v_call: TRBV30
j_call: TRBJ1-5
clone_size: few

cdr3_aa: CASNEGREKLFF
cdr3_nt: TGTGCCAGCAACGAAGGGAGAGAAAAACTGTTTTTT
d_call: -
v_call: TRBV6-5
j_call: TRBJ1-4
clone_size: -

cdr3_aa: CAWAQGRRTNEKLFF
cdr3_nt: TGTGCCTGGGCACAGGGGAGGAGAACTAATGAAAAACTGTTTTTT
d_call: TRBD1
v_call: TRBV30
j_call: TRBJ1-4
clone_size: -

cdr3_aa: CASVQGGNQPQHF
cdr3_nt: TGCGCCAGCGTACAGGGGGGCAATCAGCCCCAGCATTTT
d_call: TRBD1
v_call: TRBV23-1
j_call: TRBJ1-5
clone_size: -

cdr3_aa: CASSLVPGQGGYGYTF
cdr3_nt: TGTGCCAGCAGCCTGGTCCCGGGACAGGGAGGCTATGGCTACACCTTC
d_call: TRBD1
v_call: TRBV3-1/TRBV3-2
j_call: TRBJ1-2
clone_size: -

cdr3_aa: CASSRGGQGPTGELFF
cdr3_nt: TGCGCCAGCAGCCGGGGGGGGCAGGGCCCCACCGGGGAGCTGTTTTTT
d_call: TRBD2
v_call: TRBV5-1
j_call: TRBJ2-2
clone_size: -

cdr3_aa: CASTQIATDTQYF
cdr3_nt: TGTGCCAGCACCCAGATAGCTACAGATACGCAGTATTTT
d_call: -
v_call: TRBV6-5
j_call: TRBJ2-3
clone_size: -

cdr3_aa: CASSHTTGGTEAFF
cdr3_nt: TGCGCCAGCAGCCACACGACAGGGGGCACTGAAGCTTTCTTT
d_call: TRBD1
v_call: TRBV4-1
j_call: TRBJ1-1
clone_size: -

cdr3_aa: CASSLTPTGETYGYTF
cdr3_nt: TGTGCCAGCAGCCTAACGCCGACAGGGGAGACGTATGGCTACACCTTC
d_call: TRBD1
v_call: TRBV7-2
j_call: TRBJ1-2
clone_size: -

cdr3_aa: CASSPSVRGAYEQYF
cdr3_nt: TGCGCCAGCAGCCCCTCTGTTCGAGGCGCCTACGAGCAGTACTTC
d_call: -
v_call: TRBV4-1
j_call: TRBJ2-7
clone_size: -

cdr3_aa: CASSLAGHQPQHF
cdr3_nt: TGTGCCAGCAGCTTAGCGGGTCATCAGCCCCAGCATTTT
d_call: -
v_call: TRBV7-8
j_call: TRBJ1-5
clone_size: -

cdr3_aa: CASNPGQDNYGYTF
cdr3_nt: TGCGCCAGCAACCCGGGACAGGATAACTATGGCTACACCTTC
d_call: TRBD1
v_call: TRBV5-1
j_call: TRBJ1-2
clone_size: -

cdr3_aa: CATSRSTGDAYTF
cdr3_nt: TGTGCCACCAGCAGATCAACAGGGGATGCCTACACCTTC
d_call: TRBD1
v_call: TRBV15
j_call: TRBJ1-2
clone_size: -

cdr3_aa: CASSHLTPRGEMYTGELFF
cdr3_nt: TGTGCCAGCAGCCACCTTACACCCCGCGGGGAAATGTACACCGGGGAGCTGTTTTTT
d_call: -
v_call: TRBV3-1/TRBV3-2
j_call: TRBJ2-2
clone_size: -

cdr3_aa: CASTLGGGASSGNTIYF
cdr3_nt: TGTGCCAGCACCCTCGGAGGGGGGGCGAGCTCTGGAAACACCATATATTTT
d_call: -
v_call: TRBV5-4
j_call: TRBJ1-3
clone_size: -

cdr3_aa: CASSTSGGRVDTQYF
cdr3_nt: TGTGCCAGTAGTACTAGCGGGGGGCGGGTAGATACGCAGTATTTT
d_call: TRBD2
v_call: TRBV19
j_call: TRBJ2-3
clone_size: -

cdr3_aa: CASSLGAGGLTDTQYF
cdr3_nt: TGTGCCAGCAGCCTAGGTGCGGGAGGGCTCACAGATACGCAGTATTTT
d_call: TRBD2
v_call: TRBV7-9
j_call: TRBJ2-3
clone_size: -

cdr3_aa: CASTEGERDEKLFF
cdr3_nt: TGTGCCAGTACCGAAGGGGAGAGAGACGAAAAACTGTTTTTT
d_call: -
v_call: TRBV19
j_call: TRBJ1-4
clone_size: -

cdr3_aa: CAWRGQGGMYQPQHF
cdr3_nt: TGTGCCTGGAGAGGACAGGGAGGAATGTATCAGCCCCAGCATTTT
d_call: TRBD1
v_call: TRBV30
j_call: TRBJ1-5
clone_size: -

cdr3_aa: CASSLNREGEQYF
cdr3_nt: TGTGCCAGCAGCTTAAACAGGGAGGGCGAGCAGTACTTC
d_call: -
v_call: TRBV11-2
j_call: TRBJ2-7
clone_size: once

cdr3_aa: CASSPASGRVDEQFF
cdr3_nt: TGTGCCAGCAGCCCCGCTAGCGGGAGGGTGGATGAGCAGTTCTTC
d_call: TRBD2
v_call: TRBV2
j_call: TRBJ2-1
clone_size: -

cdr3_aa: CASSQERAGGGNEQFF
cdr3_nt: TGCGCCAGCAGCCAAGAGAGAGCGGGAGGTGGTAATGAGCAGTTCTTC
d_call: TRBD2
v_call: TRBV4-1
j_call: TRBJ2-1
clone_size: -

cdr3_aa: CASSLDRSTSNYGYTF
cdr3_nt: TGCGCCAGCAGCTTGGACAGGTCCACTAGTAACTATGGCTACACCTTC
d_call: -
v_call: TRBV5-1
j_call: TRBJ1-2
clone_size: -

cdr3_aa: CASTPLTGGQETQYF
cdr3_nt: TGTGCCAGCACCCCTTTAACAGGGGGCCAAGAGACCCAGTACTTC
d_call: TRBD1
v_call: TRBV2
j_call: TRBJ2-5
clone_size: -

cdr3_aa: CASSYTGAGANVLTF
cdr3_nt: TGTGCCAGCAGCTACACAGGGGCCGGGGCCAACGTCCTGACTTTC
d_call: TRBD1
v_call: TRBV5-6
j_call: TRBJ2-6
clone_size: once

cdr3_aa: CASSLSGRYLAKNIQYF
cdr3_nt: TGTGCCAGCAGTTTATCCGGGCGGTATTTAGCCAAAAACATTCAGTACTTC
d_call: -
v_call: TRBV27
j_call: TRBJ2-4
clone_size: -

cdr3_aa: CASSLGGQRNQPQHF
cdr3_nt: TGCGCCAGCAGCTTGGGGGGACAGAGAAATCAGCCCCAGCATTTT
d_call: TRBD1
v_call: TRBV5-1
j_call: TRBJ1-5
clone_size: -

cdr3_aa: CATSREGISNQPQHF
cdr3_nt: TGTGCCACCAGCAGAGAGGGTATTAGCAATCAGCCCCAGCATTTT
d_call: -
v_call: TRBV15
j_call: TRBJ1-5
clone_size: once

cdr3_aa: CASSQEWGDTQYF
cdr3_nt: TGCGCCAGCAGCCAAGAATGGGGGGATACGCAGTATTTT
d_call: -
v_call: TRBV4-1
j_call: TRBJ2-3
clone_size: -

cdr3_aa: CASSGDWAQQQYF
cdr3_nt: TGTGCCAGTAGTGGGGACTGGGCCCAGCAGCAGTACTTC
d_call: -
v_call: TRBV19
j_call: TRBJ2-7
clone_size: -

cdr3_aa: CASSAGAYEQYF
cdr3_nt: TGTGCCAGCAGTGCGGGGGCCTACGAGCAGTACTTC
d_call: -
v_call: TRBV2
j_call: TRBJ2-7
clone_size: once

cdr3_aa: CASSSLSGGGEQFF
cdr3_nt: TGTGCCAGCAGCTCCCTCTCAGGGGGCGGCGAGCAGTTCTTC
d_call: TRBD1
v_call: TRBV5-5
j_call: TRBJ2-1
clone_size: -

cdr3_aa: CSVEFGQGVYEQYF
cdr3_nt: TGCAGCGTTGAATTTGGGCAGGGGGTATACGAGCAGTACTTC
d_call: TRBD1
v_call: TRBV29-1
j_call: TRBJ2-7
clone_size: -

cdr3_aa: CASSTGTGYPDTQYF
cdr3_nt: TGCGCCAGCAGCACCGGGACAGGGTACCCAGATACGCAGTATTTT
d_call: TRBD1
v_call: TRBV5-1
j_call: TRBJ2-3
clone_size: -

cdr3_aa: CASSSLQGTGMGEQYF
cdr3_nt: TGCGCCAGCAGCTCCCTGCAGGGGACAGGGATGGGCGAGCAGTACTTC
d_call: TRBD1
v_call: TRBV5-1
j_call: TRBJ2-7
clone_size: -

cdr3_aa: CSGGQGGNTIYF
cdr3_nt: TGCAGCGGGGGACAGGGAGGAAACACCATATATTTT
d_call: TRBD1
v_call: TRBV29-1
j_call: TRBJ1-3
clone_size: -

cdr3_aa: CAGKAGQGDRGKNIQYF
cdr3_nt: TGTGCCGGGAAGGCGGGACAAGGGGACCGGGGGAAAAACATTCAGTACTTC
d_call: -
v_call: TRBV21-1
j_call: TRBJ2-4
clone_size: once

cdr3_aa: CAISSSGGGQFF
cdr3_nt: TGTGCCATCAGTTCCAGCGGGGGCGGGCAGTTCTTC
d_call: TRBD2
v_call: TRBV10-3
j_call: TRBJ2-1
clone_size: -

cdr3_aa: CASSYQGLREETQYF
cdr3_nt: TGTGCCAGCAGTTACCAGGGCTTACGGGAGGAGACCCAGTACTTC
d_call: -
v_call: TRBV6-2/TRBV6-3
j_call: TRBJ2-5
clone_size: -